This T cell receptor beta chain derives from a study of T cells in Graves' hyperthyroidism and ophthalmopathy. The study, taken as a whole, reports: Most clonotypes expanded in thyroid above 0.001 were likewise present in blood.

Across 18 months, stable Graves' hyperthyroidism was marked by no progression to ophthalmopathy. The source material, RNA transcripts, was used to amplify TCR beta CDR3 regions. The primer set for the first-round RT-PCR of the TCR CDR3 was HTBI. One entry per CDR3 protein, called by TCRdb with MiXCR from the multiplex PCR reads. The repertoire has over 300,000 distinct CDR3 sequences, over 11% of them found once; the top ten carry 9.5% to 11%. Germline-derived CDR1 and CDR2 are SGHNT and YENEEA. CDR3 length: 17 amino acids. Trimming left V 5 bases short and J 5 bases short, with 19 bases between. This clonotype was picked up many times. As yet, its antigen is unknown.

The sequencing input was blood. This sequence was found in an older woman with Graves' hyperthyroidism. The chain carries TRBV11-3 and TRBJ2-6; maybe TRBD2 (8 bases). The CDR3 region is CASSPSGGGVRANVLTF. As DNA, the CDR3 is TGTGCCAGCAGCCCCTCGGGAGGGGGCGTCCGGGCCAACGTCCTGACTTTC.